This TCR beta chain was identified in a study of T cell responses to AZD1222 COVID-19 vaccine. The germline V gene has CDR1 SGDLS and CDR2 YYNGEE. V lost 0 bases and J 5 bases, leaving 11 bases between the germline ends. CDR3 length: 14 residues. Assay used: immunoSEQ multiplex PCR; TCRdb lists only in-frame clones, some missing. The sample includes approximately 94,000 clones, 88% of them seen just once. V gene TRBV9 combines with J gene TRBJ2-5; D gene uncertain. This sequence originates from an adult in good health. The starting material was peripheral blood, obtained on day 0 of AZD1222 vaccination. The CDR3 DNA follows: TGTGCCAGCAGCGTAGGACCACTTGGGGAGACCCAGTACTTC. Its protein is CASSVGPLGETQYF.